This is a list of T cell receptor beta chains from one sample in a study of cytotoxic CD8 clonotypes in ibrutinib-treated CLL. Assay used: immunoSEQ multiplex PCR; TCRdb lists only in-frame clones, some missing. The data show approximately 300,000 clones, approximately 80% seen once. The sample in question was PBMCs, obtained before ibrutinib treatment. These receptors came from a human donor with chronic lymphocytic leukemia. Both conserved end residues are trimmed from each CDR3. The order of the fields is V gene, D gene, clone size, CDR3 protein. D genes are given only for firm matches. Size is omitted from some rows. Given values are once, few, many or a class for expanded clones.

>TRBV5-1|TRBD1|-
ASSPGTVPTQY
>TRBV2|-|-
ASSENGGTDTQY
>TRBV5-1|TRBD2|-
ASRFTMSSGNYEQY
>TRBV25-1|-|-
ASSEGEGSGYGYT
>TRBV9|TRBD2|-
ASSAPSGSRY
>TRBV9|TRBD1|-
ASSRDSNYGYT
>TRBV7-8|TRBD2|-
ASSLVGGSLTDTQY
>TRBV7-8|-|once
ASSTRRGWGNTEAF
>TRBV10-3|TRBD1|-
AISERDREAGEQF
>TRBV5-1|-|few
ASSLALAYEQY
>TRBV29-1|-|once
SGGYKDSIF
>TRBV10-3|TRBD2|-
AIKRRGLAGGTDTQY
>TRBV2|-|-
ASTREETQY
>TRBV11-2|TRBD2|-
ASSLVLTSGSFNEQF
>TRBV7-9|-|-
ASSSKWRQETQY
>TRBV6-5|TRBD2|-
ASSFNSGDLYEQY
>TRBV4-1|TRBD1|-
ASSHLPGTGSTDTQY
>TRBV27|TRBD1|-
ASSLTGGAGQPQH
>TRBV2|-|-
ASSVGVWTGELF
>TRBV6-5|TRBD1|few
ASKTRTGGNTIY
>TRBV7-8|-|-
ASSHRLLPVEQY
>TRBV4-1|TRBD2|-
ASSPASGVSYNEQF
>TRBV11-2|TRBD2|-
ASSLGSGTETQY
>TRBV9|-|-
ASRPPQASKGNEQF
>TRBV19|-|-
ASSMQPYSNQPQH
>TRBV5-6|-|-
ASSFLSVVSGELF
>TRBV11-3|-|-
ASSEGPGSAHEQF
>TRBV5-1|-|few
ASSISRVEETQY
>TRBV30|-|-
AWNLRINTQY
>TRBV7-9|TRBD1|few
ASSLDRGPHGYT
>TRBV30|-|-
AWSVVSYEQY